These 18 T cell receptor beta chains share one sample of origin, sequenced in a study of PD-1 blockade in classical Hodgkin lymphoma. Assay used: immunoSEQ multiplex PCR; TCRdb lists only in-frame clones, some missing. The sample holds 45,000 or so clones, roughly 91% seen once. Stated time point: newly diagnosed, previously untreated cHL patient sample. The source material was peripheral blood mononuclear cells (PBMCs). The receptors stem from a human donor with classical Hodgkin lymphoma.

V gene TRBV10-3 combines with J gene TRBJ1-4; D perhaps matches TRBD1 (6 bases). The CDR3 consists of 15 residues. CDR1 and CDR2 (germline): ENHRY, SYGVKD. The V end was cut by 11 bases, the J end by 2 bases, with 18 bases between. The CDR3 DNA reads as TGTGCCGTCCGACAGGCCCGAGGGACTAATGAAAAACTGTTTTTT. It specifies CAVRQARGTNEKLFF.

The CDR3 coding sequence is TGTGCCAGCAGCGTAGGGCCAGAGAGCAATCAGCCCCAGCATTTT. Its translation is CASSVGPESNQPQHF. The chain couples TRBV9 to TRBJ1-5, with D uncertain. The CDR3 runs 15 residues. Trimming cost V 0 bases and J 1 base, with 8 bases left between them. The germline gives CDR1 SGDLS, CDR2 YYNGEE.

J is TRBJ2-1 and V is TRBV4-1; 9 bases agree with TRBD2. CDR3 length: 18 amino acids. Germline assignment: CDR1 MGHRA and CDR2 YSYEKL. V dropped 1 base and J dropped 5; count of bases not matched to a gene: 12. In nucleotides, the CDR3 is TGCGCCAGCAGCCAAGCGACTAGCGGCTTGATCACTGACAATGAGCAGTTCTTC. Translation gives CASSQATSGLITDNEQFF.

The chain links TRBV6-5 to TRBJ1-1; D gene uncertain. CDR3 length: 15 residues. V was pared by 0 bases and J by 1 base, with 9 bases between. In germline, CDR1 is MNHEY, CDR2 SVGAGI. The CDR3 loop reads CASSYSGAGNTEAFF. The CDR3 DNA reads as TGTGCCAGCAGTTACTCAGGCGCAGGGAACACTGAAGCTTTCTTT.

This clone was counted a few times. The rearrangement links TRBV5-1 to TRBJ1-2, with D perhaps matching TRBD1 (5 bases). The CDR3 loop spans 15 amino acids. The V gene lost 3 bases and the J gene lost 0 bases, with 12 bases spanning the gap. Per the germline V gene, CDR1 is SGHRS and CDR2 is YFSETQ. CDR3 amino acids: CASSSGRGANYGYTF. CDR3 in DNA: TGCGCCAGCAGCTCGGGGAGGGGAGCTAACTATGGCTACACCTTC.

The V call is TRBV19, the J call TRBJ1-2; 10 bases are shared with TRBD1. CDR3 length: 19 residues. The junction had 19 bases not matched to a gene; V was cut back by 6 bases and J by 3 bases. CDR1 and CDR2 (germline): LNHDA, SQIVND (reference sequence). The CDR3 DNA is TGTGCCAGTAGCCAAATACACATCGGGACAGGGGAGTGGGACTATGGCTACACCTTC. The encoded protein is CASSQIHIGTGEWDYGYTF.

Only one count was recorded for this clone. The chain links TRBV11-2 to TRBJ2-5; TRBD1 aligns across 7 bases. V lost 3 bases and J lost 3; bases outside the gene matches: 7. The CDR3 spans 15 residues. Looked up from germline, CDR1 is SGHAT and CDR2 is FQNNGV. CDR3 bases: TGTGCCAGCAGCTTGCTCAGGACAGGCAAAGAGACCCAGTACTTC. Translated, it gives CASSLLRTGKETQYF.

This rearrangement joins TRBV28 to TRBJ1-3; D possibly corresponds to TRBD1 (5 bases). In germline, CDR1 is MDHEN, CDR2 SYDVKM. The CDR3 consists of 15 residues. V was pared by 5 bases and J by 8 bases, with 19 bases between. CDR3 nucleotides: TGTGCCAGCAGTGAATCGGGACTTCCCAGTCACACCATATATTTT. Residues: CASSESGLPSHTIYF.

The V gene is TRBV28, the J gene TRBJ1-2, with 9 bases lining up with TRBD1. The junction had 9 bases not matched to a gene; V was cut back by 5 bases and J by 5 bases. The germline gives CDR1 MDHEN, CDR2 SYDVKM. This CDR3 has 15 residues. Here the CDR3 DNA reads TGTGCCAGCAGTCGAACGCCAGGGACAGGGTATGGCTACACCTTC. Protein product: CASSRTPGTGYGYTF.

The CDR3 protein is CASSLDLWKGASEQYF. In DNA, the CDR3 is TGTGCCAGCAGCTTAGATCTTTGGAAGGGGGCAAGTGAGCAGTACTTC. J is TRBJ2-7 and V is TRBV11-2; 7 bases agree with TRBD1. Germline assignment: CDR1 SGHAT and CDR2 FQNNGV. J was trimmed by 7 bases and V by 0 bases; bases with no gene match: 12. This CDR3 has 16 amino acids.

The genes are TRBV7-8 and TRBJ2-5; 9 bases are shared with TRBD2. The V and J ends lost 5 bases and 2 bases, in that order; junction bases with no gene match: 3. CDR3 length: 14 residues. The germline CDR1 and CDR2 sequences are SGHVS and FQNEAQ. The DNA of the CDR3 is TGTGCCAGCAGCCTTCTAGCGGGACAAGAGACCCAGTACTTC. Its translation is CASSLLAGQETQYF.

The chain is built from TRBV19 and TRBJ2-3; D remains unclear. The germline CDR1 and CDR2 sequences are LNHDA and SQIVND (reference sequence). The CDR3 runs 13 residues. V gave up 5 bases and J gave up 0 bases, with 6 bases separating them. The CDR3 nucleotides are TGTGCCAGTAGTCCTGGTAGCACAGATACGCAGTATTTT. Encoded protein: CASSPGSTDTQYF.

The V gene is TRBV5-1, the J gene TRBJ1-3; D gene ambiguous. CDR1 SGHRS and CDR2 YFSETQ come from the germline V gene. Trimming left V 0 bases short and J 0 bases short, with 10 bases between. The CDR3 runs to 16 residues. The CDR3 sequence: CASSLVPGFSGNTIYF. CDR3 in DNA: TGCGCCAGCAGCTTGGTTCCAGGATTCTCTGGAAACACCATATATTTT.

This chain joins TRBV6-5 and TRBJ2-3; D ambiguous. Looked up from germline, CDR1 is MNHEY and CDR2 is SVGAGI. The CDR3 runs to 15 residues. The V and J ends lost 8 bases and 1 base respectively, with 16 bases between them. Here the CDR3 reads CASRRTNGGTDTQYF. CDR3 nucleotides: TGTGCCAGCCGCAGGACCAACGGTGGCACAGATACGCAGTATTTT.

The J gene is TRBJ1-3, the V gene TRBV9; D remains ambiguous. Between the trimmed V and J ends, which lost 4 bases and 2 bases, there was a span of 13 bases. The CDR3 runs to 15 residues. Germline V CDR1 and CDR2: SGDLS, YYNGEE. CDR3 loop: CASSPGGKAGNTIYF. In nucleotides, the CDR3 is TGTGCCAGCAGCCCCGGCGGAAAGGCTGGAAACACCATATATTTT.

CDR3 amino acids: CASSPSGSPGELFF. The CDR3 coding sequence is TGTGCCAGCAGTCCTAGCGGGAGCCCCGGGGAGCTGTTTTTT. The chain recombines TRBV6-5 with TRBJ2-2; TRBD2 agrees at 10 bases. The CDR3 has 14 residues. Losses at the gene ends were 5 bases for V and 6 bases for J; bases not matched to a gene: 3. The germline V gene has CDR1 MNHEY and CDR2 SVGAGI.

The chain recombines TRBV9 with TRBJ1-2; the D gene is possibly TRBD1 (6 bases). V lost 3 bases and J lost 4, with 13 bases in between. The germline CDR1 and CDR2 sequences are SGDLS and YYNGEE. This CDR3 comprises 14 residues. CDR3 amino acids: CASSAGGEGYGYTF. The CDR3 DNA follows: TGTGCCAGCAGCGCGGGGGGCGAAGGCTATGGCTACACCTTC.

The V gene is TRBV21-1, the J gene TRBJ1-2; the D call in the table, TRBD1, was not verified against the DNA. TRBV21-1 is shown as a pseudogene. The CDR3 contains 18 residues. The CDR3 spells CASSKMTGPPVPNYGYTF. In nucleotides, the CDR3 is TGTGCCAGCAGCAAAATGACAGGCCCCCCGGTACCTAACTATGGCTACACCTTC.